This TCR beta chain was captured by sequencing in a study of T cell responses to AZD1222 COVID-19 vaccine. General study results and limits: There were repertoire samples only from the period after the peak T cell response. The donor group comprised mostly white British people and more females; the analysis possibly underestimated clonal diversity. With two AZD1222 doses given, Spike-specific TCR breadth and depth both rose.

Sequencing was performed with immunoSEQ multiplex PCR; in TCRdb, only in-frame clones are kept and a portion is missing. The repertoire holds some 53,000 clones, with about 91% as singletons. Notes on this clone: Its target is unknown.

The sequence was obtained from an adult who received the AZD1222 COVID-19 vaccine. The sample was peripheral blood, taken 28 days after the second AZD1222 dose.

The CDR3 region is CASILGGLNTEAFF. The CDR3 region has the DNA TGTGCCAGCATCCTAGGGGGACTGAACACTGAAGCTTTCTTT. The rearrangement links TRBV2 to TRBJ1-1, with D maybe TRBD1 (6 bases). This CDR3 is built from 14 residues. V was clipped by 7 bases and J by 0 bases, with 12 bases between them. Germline V gives CDR1 SNHLY, CDR2 FYNNEI. The full variable domain, with the rest looked up from reference TRBV2 and TRBJ1-1, is EPEVTQTPSHQVTQMGQEVILRCVPISNHLYFYWYRQILGQKVEFLVSFYNNEISEKSEIFDDQFSVERPDGSNFTLKIRSTKLEDSAMYFCASILGGLNTEAFFGQGTRLTVV.